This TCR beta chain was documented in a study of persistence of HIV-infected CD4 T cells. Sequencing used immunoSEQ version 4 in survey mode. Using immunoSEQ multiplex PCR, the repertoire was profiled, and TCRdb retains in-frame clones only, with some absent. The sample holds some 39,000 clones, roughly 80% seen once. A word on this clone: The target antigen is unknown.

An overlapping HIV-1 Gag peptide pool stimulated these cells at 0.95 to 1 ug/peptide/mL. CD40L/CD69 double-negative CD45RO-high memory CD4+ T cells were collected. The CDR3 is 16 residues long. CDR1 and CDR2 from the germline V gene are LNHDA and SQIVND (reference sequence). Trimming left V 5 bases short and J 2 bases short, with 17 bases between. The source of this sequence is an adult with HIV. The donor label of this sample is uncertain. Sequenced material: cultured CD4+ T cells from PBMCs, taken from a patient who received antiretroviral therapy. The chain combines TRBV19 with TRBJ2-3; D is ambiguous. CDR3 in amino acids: CASSLGMGLVTDTQYF. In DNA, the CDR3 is TGTGCCAGTAGTTTGGGGATGGGATTGGTCACAGATACGCAGTATTTT.